This T cell receptor beta chain was documented in a study of T cells after somatic rescue of genetic block. Assay: immunoSEQ multiplex PCR; the TCRdb copy retains only in-frame clones and omits some. There are 55,000 to 75,000 clones in the sample; just under 95% occur only once, and 2.9% lies in the top ten. This clone was seen a single time. The sequence derives from a man aged 35-49 years. Sample: peripheral blood mononuclear cells (PBMCs).

In nucleotides, the CDR3 is TGTGCCAGTGGGACTGTGGTCAATCAGCCCCAGCATTTT. It yields the protein CASGTVVNQPQHF. The rearrangement uses TRBV19 and TRBJ1-5, with TRBD1 as a possible D gene (5 bases). Germline V lookup: CDR1 LNHDA, CDR2 SQIVND (reference sequence). The length of the CDR3 is 13 residues. The ends were cut back, 8 bases at V and 3 bases at J, with 11 bases in the middle.